This TCR beta chain was identified in a study of CD8+ T cells in alopecia areata. After isolation, RNA underwent reverse transcription to generate cDNA as the sequencing template. Libraries were prepared by immunoSEQ multiplex PCR; TCRdb keeps only in-frame clonotypes and omits some of them. The sample includes about 150,000 clones, more than 45% seen only once; the top ten take roughly 7.5%. This clone was detected only once. The specimen was CD4+ T cells sorted from blood. The TCR comes from a human donor with alopecia areata.

The CDR3 sequence: CAWSVSHGGTGELFF. CDR3 DNA sequence: TGTGCCTGGAGTGTATCCCACGGCGGCACCGGGGAGCTGTTTTTT. The chain joins TRBV30 to TRBJ2-2; D gene unclear. The CDR3 is 15 residues long. Germline-derived CDR1 and CDR2 are GTSNPN and SVGIG (reference sequence). V was trimmed by 0 bases and J by 4 bases, leaving 12 bases between them.